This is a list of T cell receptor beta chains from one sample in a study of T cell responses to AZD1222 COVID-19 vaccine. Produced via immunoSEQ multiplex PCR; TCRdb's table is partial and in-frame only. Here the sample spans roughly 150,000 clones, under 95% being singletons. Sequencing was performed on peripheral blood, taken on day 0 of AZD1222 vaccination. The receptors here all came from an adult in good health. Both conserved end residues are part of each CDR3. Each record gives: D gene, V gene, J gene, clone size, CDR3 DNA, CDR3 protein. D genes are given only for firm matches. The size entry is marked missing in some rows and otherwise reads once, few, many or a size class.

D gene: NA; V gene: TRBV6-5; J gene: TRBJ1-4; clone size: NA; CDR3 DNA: TGTGCCAGCAGTTCGGGTATCACTAATGAAAAACTGTTTTTT; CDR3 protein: CASSSGITNEKLFF
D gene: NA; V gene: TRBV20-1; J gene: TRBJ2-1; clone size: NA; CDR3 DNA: TGCAGTGCTAGCAAGTCTGGGGTGCAGTTCTTC; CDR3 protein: CSASKSGVQFF
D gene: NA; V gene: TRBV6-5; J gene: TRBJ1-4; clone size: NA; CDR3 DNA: TGTGCCAGCAGTTACTCGGGGGGGACTAATGAAAAACTGTTTTTT; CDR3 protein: CASSYSGGTNEKLFF
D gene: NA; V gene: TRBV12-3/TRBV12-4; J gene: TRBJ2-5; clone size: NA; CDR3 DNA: TGTGCCACCGGCCGACAAGAGACCCAGTACTTC; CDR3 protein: CATGRQETQYF
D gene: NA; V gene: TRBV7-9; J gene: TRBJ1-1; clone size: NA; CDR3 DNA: TGTGCCAGCAGCTTAGCTGGGACCGAAAACACTGAAGCTTTCTTT; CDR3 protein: CASSLAGTENTEAFF
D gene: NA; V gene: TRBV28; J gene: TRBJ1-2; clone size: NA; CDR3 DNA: TGTGCCAGCATTCGGGACGGACTGCAAGGCTACACCTTC; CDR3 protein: CASIRDGLQGYTF
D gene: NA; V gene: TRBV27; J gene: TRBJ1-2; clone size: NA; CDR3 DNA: TGTGCCAGCAGCCCCATCGGTAGTCAGACCCGAAACTATGGCTACACCTTC; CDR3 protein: CASSPIGSQTRNYGYTF
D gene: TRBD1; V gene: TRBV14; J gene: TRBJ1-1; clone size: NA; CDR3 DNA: TGTGCCAGCAGCCAATGGACAGGGAAGACTGAAGCTTTCTTT; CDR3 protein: CASSQWTGKTEAFF
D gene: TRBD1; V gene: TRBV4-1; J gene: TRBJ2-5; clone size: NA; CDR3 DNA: TGCGCCAGCAGCCTCGCTATCCCAGGACAGGGACGGGAGACCCAGTACTTC; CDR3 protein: CASSLAIPGQGRETQYF
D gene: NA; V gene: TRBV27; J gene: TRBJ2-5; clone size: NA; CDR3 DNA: TGTGCCAGCAGACTAAGGGGGGCCACGGTGACCCAGTACTTC; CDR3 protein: CASRLRGATVTQYF
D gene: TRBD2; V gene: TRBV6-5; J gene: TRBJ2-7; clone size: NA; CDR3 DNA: TGTGCCAGCAGTTGGGGGGCTAGCGGGAGTTCCTACGAGCAGTACTTC; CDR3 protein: CASSWGASGSSYEQYF
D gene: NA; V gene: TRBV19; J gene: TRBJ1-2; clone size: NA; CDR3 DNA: TGTGCCAGTATCATGACGACAGGACATAACTATGGCTACACCTTC; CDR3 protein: CASIMTTGHNYGYTF
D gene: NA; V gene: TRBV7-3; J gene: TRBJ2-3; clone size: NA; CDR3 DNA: TGTGCCAGCAGCGTGACTAGTGAAACAGATACGCAGTATTTT; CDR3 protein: CASSVTSETDTQYF
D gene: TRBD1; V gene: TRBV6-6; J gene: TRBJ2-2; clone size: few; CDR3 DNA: TGTGCCAGCAGTTACTCGGGACAGGGTGCCGGGGAGCTGTTTTTT; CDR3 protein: CASSYSGQGAGELFF
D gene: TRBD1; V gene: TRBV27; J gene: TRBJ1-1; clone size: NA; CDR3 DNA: TGTGCCAGCAGCTACAGGGGGGGGCACACTGAAGCTTTCTTT; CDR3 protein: CASSYRGGHTEAFF
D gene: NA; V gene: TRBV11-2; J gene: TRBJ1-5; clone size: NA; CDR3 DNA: TGTGCCAGCAGCCCCCTAGCAGGAGGGTCCCAGCATTTT; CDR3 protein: CASSPLAGGSQHF